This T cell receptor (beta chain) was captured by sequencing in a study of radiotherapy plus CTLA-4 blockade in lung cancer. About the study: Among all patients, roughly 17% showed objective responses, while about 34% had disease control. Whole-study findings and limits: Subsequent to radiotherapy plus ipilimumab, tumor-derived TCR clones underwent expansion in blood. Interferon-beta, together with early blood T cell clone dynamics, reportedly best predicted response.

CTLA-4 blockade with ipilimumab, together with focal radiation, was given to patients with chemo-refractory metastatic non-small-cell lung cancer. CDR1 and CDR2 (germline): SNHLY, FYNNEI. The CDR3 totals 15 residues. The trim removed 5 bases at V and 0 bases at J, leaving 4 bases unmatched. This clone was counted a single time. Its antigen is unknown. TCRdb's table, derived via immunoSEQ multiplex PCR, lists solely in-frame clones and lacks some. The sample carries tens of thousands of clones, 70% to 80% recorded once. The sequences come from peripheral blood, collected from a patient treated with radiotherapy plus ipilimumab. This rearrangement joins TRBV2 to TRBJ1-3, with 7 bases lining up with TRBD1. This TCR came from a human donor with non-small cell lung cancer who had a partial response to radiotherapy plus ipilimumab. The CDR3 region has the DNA TGTGCCAGCAGTCTGGACAGGTTCTCTGGAAACACCATATATTTT. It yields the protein CASSLDRFSGNTIYF.